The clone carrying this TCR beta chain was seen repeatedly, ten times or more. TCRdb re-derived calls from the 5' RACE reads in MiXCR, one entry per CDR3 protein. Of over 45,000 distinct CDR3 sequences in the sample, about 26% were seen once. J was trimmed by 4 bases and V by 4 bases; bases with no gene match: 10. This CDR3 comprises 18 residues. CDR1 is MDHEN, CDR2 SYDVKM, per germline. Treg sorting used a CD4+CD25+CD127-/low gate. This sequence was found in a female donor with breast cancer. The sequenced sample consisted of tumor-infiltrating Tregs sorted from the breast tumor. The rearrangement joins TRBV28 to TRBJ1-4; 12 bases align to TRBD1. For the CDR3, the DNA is TGTGCCAGCAGTTGGGGACCGGGACAGGGGGCTAGTAATGAAAAACTGTTTTTT. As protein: CASSWGPGQGASNEKLFF.